The rows below give T cell receptor beta chains drawn from one sample of a study of blood T cell repertoires in COVID-19. The repertoire was sequenced with immunoSEQ multiplex PCR; TCRdb's copy has only in-frame clones and lacks some. The sample lists 20,000 to 30,000 clones; roughly 86% were seen once. Sequenced sample: peripheral blood. All receptors derive from a man aged 45-65 years with active COVID-19. The conserved cysteine and the conserved F or W are not part of the CDR3 here. Each record gives: clone size, J gene, D gene, V gene, CDR3 protein. D genes are given only for firm matches. Clone size is stated in some rows and not others, as once, few, many or a class when expanded.

>.|TRBJ2-1|TRBD2|TRBV6-1
ASSGSSGGPYNEQF
>.|TRBJ2-1|.|TRBV19
ASSIPSGEQF
>.|TRBJ2-3|TRBD1|TRBV7-9
ASSREGGRTDTQY
>.|TRBJ1-5|.|TRBV2
ATAPSTVYQPQH
>.|TRBJ1-6|.|TRBV5-1
ASSLLGRGNSPLH
>.|TRBJ2-7|TRBD2|TRBV6-4
ASSDPTETSGRGEGEQY
>.|TRBJ2-4|TRBD1|TRBV15
ATSRVRPGQGMAIQY
>.|TRBJ1-1|.|TRBV7-3
ASGHPTGEAF
>.|TRBJ2-1|.|TRBV5-4
ASTPQVGGHNEQF
>.|TRBJ1-1|.|TRBV5-1
ASSLDGNRPEAF
>.|TRBJ2-7|.|TRBV7-2
ASSLGTANSYEQY
>.|TRBJ2-3|TRBD2|TRBV11-1
ASSSAGLATHTQY
>.|TRBJ1-6|.|TRBV28
ASSPYRRSAPLH
>.|TRBJ2-2|.|TRBV13
ASSFRGVKLF
>.|TRBJ2-5|.|TRBV6-2/TRBV6-3
ASSYYQGSETQY
>.|TRBJ1-2|TRBD1|TRBV6-5
ASSKTGDRGYT
>.|TRBJ2-5|TRBD1|TRBV5-1
ASSLEWTGGRETQY
>.|TRBJ1-6|.|TRBV7-8
ASSLGNRDNSPLH
>.|TRBJ2-1|.|TRBV7-2
ASSLYRVPGEQF
>.|TRBJ2-1|TRBD2|TRBV29-1
SVDRRGVYNEQF
>.|TRBJ2-1|.|TRBV15
ATGQLAPSLNEQF
>.|TRBJ2-5|TRBD2|TRBV4-3
ASSQGRGGLAGNQETQY
>.|TRBJ1-5|TRBD1|TRBV7-6
ASSLRTGANQPQH
>.|TRBJ1-1|TRBD1|TRBV6-5
ASSLIGQVNTEAF
>few|TRBJ2-5|.|TRBV7-9
ASSLNRETQY
>.|TRBJ1-5|.|TRBV28
ASSFRQGINQPQH
>.|TRBJ2-3|.|TRBV30
AWSKSGYTDTQY
>.|TRBJ2-1|TRBD2|TRBV19
ASSITRTSLNNEQF
>once|TRBJ2-7|.|TRBV30
AWKEDTTYEQY
>medium-sized|TRBJ2-3|.|TRBV6-4
ASSDSIGGTDTQY
>.|TRBJ1-5|TRBD1|TRBV2
ASSANPGGPNQPQH
>few|TRBJ1-2|TRBD1|TRBV4-2
ASSQRQTGATTNYGYT
>once|TRBJ1-5|TRBD1|TRBV25-1
ASRGQGDNQPQH
>.|TRBJ2-7|TRBD1|TRBV7-2
ASSVTDRGIYEQY
>.|TRBJ1-2|.|TRBV2
ASSAASNYGYT
>.|TRBJ1-5|.|TRBV18
ASSPRQVGNQPQH
>.|TRBJ1-4|.|TRBV7-9
ASSLLGAANEKLF
>.|TRBJ2-3|TRBD2|TRBV5-1
ASSSASGTSGADTQY
>.|TRBJ2-1|.|TRBV11-3
ASSPGAGHSSYNEQF
>once|TRBJ2-3|TRBD2|TRBV7-9
ASTGGGSTDTQY
>.|TRBJ2-5|.|TRBV19
ASSRGQETQY
>.|TRBJ2-7|.|TRBV12-3/TRBV12-4
ASSPRDKQY